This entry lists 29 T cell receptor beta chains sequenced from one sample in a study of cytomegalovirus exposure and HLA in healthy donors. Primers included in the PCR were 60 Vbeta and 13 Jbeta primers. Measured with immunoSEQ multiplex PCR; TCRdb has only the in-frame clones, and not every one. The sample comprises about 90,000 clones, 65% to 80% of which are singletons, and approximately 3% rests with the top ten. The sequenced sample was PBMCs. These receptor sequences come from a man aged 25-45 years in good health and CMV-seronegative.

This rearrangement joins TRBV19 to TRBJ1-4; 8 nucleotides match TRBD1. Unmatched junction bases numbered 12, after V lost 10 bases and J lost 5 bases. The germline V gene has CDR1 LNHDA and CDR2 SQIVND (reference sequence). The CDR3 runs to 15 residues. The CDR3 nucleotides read TGTGCCACCGGGACAGGTTCCCTGGGCAATGAAAAACTGTTTTTT. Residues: CATGTGSLGNEKLFF. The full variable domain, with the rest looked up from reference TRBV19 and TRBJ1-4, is DGGITQSPKYLFRKEGQNVTLSCEQNLNHDAMYWYRQDPGQGLRLIYYSQIVNDFQKGDIAEGYSVSREKKESFPLTVTSAQKNPTAFYLCATGTGSLGNEKLFFGSGTQLSVL.

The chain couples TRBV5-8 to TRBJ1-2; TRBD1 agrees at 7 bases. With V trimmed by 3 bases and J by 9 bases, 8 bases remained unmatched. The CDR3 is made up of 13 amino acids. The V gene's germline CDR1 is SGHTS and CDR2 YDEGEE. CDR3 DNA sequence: TGTGCCAGCAGCTGGCGGACAGGAACGAGCTACACCTTC. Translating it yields CASSWRTGTSYTF. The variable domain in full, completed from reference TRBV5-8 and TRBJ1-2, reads EAGVTQSPTHLIKTRGQQATLRCSPISGHTSVYWYQQALGLGLQFLLWYDEGEERNRGNFPPRFSGRQFPNYSSELNVNALELEDSALYLCASSWRTGTSYTFGSGTRLTVV.

The CDR3 nucleotides read TGTGCCAGCAGCTTTAGCGGGGGAGAGACCCAGTACTTC. Protein product: CASSFSGGETQYF. The chain uses TRBV11-1 and TRBJ2-5; 9 bases line up with TRBD2. The CDR3 spans 13 residues. Germline-derived CDR1 and CDR2 are SGHAT and FQDESV (reference sequence). J gave up 4 bases and V 3 bases, and 0 bases lay outside the gene matches.

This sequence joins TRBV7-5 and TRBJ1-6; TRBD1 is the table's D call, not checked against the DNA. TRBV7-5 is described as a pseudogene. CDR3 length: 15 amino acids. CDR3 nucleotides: TGTGCCAGAAGCGTTGGTCGGACAGGGAGGTCACCCCTCCACTTT. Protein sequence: CARSVGRTGRSPLHF.

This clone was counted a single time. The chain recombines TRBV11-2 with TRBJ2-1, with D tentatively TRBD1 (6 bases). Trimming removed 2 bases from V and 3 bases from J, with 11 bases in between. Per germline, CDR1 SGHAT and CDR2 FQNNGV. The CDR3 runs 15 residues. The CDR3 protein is CASSLLGANYNEQFF. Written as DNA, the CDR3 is TGTGCCAGCAGCTTACTGGGGGCGAACTACAATGAGCAGTTCTTC.

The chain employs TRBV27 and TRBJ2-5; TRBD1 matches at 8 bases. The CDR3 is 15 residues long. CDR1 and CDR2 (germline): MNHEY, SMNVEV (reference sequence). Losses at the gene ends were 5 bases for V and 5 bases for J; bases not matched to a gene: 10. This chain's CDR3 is CASSPARGLGETQYF. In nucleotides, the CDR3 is TGTGCCAGCAGTCCCGCCAGGGGGCTTGGCGAGACCCAGTACTTC.

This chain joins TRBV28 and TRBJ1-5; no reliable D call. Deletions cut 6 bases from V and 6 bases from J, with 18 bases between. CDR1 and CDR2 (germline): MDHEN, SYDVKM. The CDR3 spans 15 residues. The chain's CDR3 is CASRPTRIYGQPQHF. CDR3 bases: TGTGCCAGCAGACCAACCAGGATTTACGGTCAGCCCCAGCATTTT.

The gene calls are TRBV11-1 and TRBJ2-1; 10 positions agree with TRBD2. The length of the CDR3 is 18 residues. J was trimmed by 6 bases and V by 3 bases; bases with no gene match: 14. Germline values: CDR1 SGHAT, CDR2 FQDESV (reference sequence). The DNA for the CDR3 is TGTGCCAGCAGCTTCCAGGGACCGGGACTAGCGAGCTTCAATGAGCAGTTCTTC. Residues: CASSFQGPGLASFNEQFF.

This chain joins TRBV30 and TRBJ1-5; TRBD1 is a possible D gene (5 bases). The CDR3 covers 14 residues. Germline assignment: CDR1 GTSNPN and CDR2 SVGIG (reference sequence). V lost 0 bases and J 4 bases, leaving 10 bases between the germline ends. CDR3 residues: CAWSVGSGNQPQHF. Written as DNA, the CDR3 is TGTGCCTGGAGTGTAGGGTCAGGGAATCAGCCCCAGCATTTT.

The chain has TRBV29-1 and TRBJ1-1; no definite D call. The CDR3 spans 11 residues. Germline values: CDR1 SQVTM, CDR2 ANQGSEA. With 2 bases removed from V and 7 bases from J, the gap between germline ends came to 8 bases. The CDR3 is CSVESDFEAFF. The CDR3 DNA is TGCAGCGTTGAATCAGACTTTGAAGCTTTCTTT.

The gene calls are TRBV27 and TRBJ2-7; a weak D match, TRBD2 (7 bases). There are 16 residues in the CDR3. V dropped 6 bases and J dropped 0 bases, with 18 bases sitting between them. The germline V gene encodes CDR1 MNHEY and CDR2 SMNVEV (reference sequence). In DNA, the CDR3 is TGTGCCAGCAGCCGCCTTGGGAGGGGGTTCTCCTACGAGCAGTACTTC. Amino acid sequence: CASSRLGRGFSYEQYF.

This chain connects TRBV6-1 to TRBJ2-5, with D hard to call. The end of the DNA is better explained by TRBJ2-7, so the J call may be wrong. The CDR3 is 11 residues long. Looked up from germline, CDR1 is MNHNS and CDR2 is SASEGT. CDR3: CASSEVHEQYF. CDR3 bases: TGTGCCAGCAGTGAAGTCCACGAGCAGTACTTC.

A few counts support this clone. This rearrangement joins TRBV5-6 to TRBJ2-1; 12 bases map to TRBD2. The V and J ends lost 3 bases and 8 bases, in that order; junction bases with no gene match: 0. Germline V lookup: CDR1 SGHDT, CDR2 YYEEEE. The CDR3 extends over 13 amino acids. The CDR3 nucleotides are TGTGCCAGCAGCTGGACTAGCGGGGATGAGCAGTTCTTC. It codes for CASSWTSGDEQFF.

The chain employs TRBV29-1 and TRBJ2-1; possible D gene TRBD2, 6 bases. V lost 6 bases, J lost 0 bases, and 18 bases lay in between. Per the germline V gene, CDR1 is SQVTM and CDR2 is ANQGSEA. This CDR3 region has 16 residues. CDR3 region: CSVGGDRSRSYNEQFF. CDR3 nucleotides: TGCAGCGTGGGGGGAGACCGGAGCCGCTCCTACAATGAGCAGTTCTTC.

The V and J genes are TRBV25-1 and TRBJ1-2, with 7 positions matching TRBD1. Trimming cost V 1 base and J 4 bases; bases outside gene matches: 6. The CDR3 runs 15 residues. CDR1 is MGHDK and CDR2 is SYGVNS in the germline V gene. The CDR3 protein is CASSESGGLGYGYTF. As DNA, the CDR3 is TGTGCCAGCAGTGAATCAGGGGGACTAGGCTATGGCTACACCTTC.

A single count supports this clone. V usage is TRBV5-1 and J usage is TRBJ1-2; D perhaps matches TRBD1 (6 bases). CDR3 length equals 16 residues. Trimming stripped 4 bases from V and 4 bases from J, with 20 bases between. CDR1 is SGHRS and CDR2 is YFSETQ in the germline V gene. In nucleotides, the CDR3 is TGCGCCAGCAGCCCGCGACAGGAAGGGCTTATCTATGGCTACACCTTC. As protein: CASSPRQEGLIYGYTF.

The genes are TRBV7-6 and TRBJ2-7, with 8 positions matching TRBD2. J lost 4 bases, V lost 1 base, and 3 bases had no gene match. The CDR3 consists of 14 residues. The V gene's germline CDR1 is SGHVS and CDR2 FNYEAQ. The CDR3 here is CASSLEPGGYEQYF. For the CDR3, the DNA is TGTGCCAGCAGCTTAGAGCCGGGGGGGTACGAGCAGTACTTC. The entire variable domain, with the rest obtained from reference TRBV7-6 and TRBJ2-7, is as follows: GAGVSQSPRYKVTKRGQDVALRCDPISGHVSLYWYRQALGQGPEFLTYFNYEAQQDKSGLPNDRFSAERPEGSISTLTIQRTEQRDSAMYRCASSLEPGGYEQYFGPGTRLTVT.

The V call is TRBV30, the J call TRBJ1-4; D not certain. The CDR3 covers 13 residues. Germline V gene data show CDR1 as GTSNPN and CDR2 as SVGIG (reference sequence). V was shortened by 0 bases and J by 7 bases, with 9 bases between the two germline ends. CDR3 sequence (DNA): TGTGCCTGGAGTGTCCAGGTCTCTGAAAAACTGTTTTTT. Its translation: CAWSVQVSEKLFF.

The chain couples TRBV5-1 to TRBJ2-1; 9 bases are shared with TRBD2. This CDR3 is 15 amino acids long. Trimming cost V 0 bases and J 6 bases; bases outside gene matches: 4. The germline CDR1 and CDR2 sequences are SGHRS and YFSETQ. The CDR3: CASSLGLAGFNEQFF. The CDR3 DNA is TGCGCCAGCAGCTTGGGGCTAGCGGGGTTCAATGAGCAGTTCTTC.

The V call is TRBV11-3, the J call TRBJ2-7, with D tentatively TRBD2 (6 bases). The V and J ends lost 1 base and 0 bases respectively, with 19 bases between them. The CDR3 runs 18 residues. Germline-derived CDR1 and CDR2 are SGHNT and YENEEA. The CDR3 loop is CASSLGLRELPLSYEQYF. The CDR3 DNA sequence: TGTGCCAGCAGCTTAGGTCTTCGGGAGCTACCCCTCTCCTACGAGCAGTACTTC.

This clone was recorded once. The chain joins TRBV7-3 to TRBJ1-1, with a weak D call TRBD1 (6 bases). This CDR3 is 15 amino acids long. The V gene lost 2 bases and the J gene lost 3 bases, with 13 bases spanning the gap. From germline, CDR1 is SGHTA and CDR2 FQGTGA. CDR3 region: CASSLLGAGDTEAFF. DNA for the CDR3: TGTGCCAGCAGCTTATTGGGGGCCGGGGACACTGAAGCTTTCTTT.

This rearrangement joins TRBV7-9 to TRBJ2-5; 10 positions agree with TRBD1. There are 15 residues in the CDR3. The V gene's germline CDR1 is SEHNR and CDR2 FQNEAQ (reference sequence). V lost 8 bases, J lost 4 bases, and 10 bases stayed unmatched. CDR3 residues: CASGKRGQGRETQYF. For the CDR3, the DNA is TGTGCCAGCGGCAAGCGGGGACAGGGGAGAGAGACCCAGTACTTC.

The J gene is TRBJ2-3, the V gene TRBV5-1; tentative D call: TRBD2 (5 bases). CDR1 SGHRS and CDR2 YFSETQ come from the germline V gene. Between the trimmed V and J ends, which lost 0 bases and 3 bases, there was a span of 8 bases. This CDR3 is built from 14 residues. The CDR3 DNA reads TGCGCCAGCAGCTTGGTGGGAGTGACAGATACGCAGTATTTT. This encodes CASSLVGVTDTQYF.

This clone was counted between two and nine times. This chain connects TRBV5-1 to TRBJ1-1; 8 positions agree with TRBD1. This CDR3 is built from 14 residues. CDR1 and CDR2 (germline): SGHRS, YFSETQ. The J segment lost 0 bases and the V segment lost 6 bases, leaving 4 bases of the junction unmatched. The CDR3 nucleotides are TGCGCCAGCATGGGACAGGCACTGAACACTGAAGCTTTCTTT. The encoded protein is CASMGQALNTEAFF.

DNA of the CDR3: TGTGCCAGCAGCTTGATGGTGGGCGGGGAGACCCAGTACTTC. It translates to CASSLMVGGETQYF. V usage is TRBV5-4 and J usage is TRBJ2-5; TRBD2 is a possible D gene (5 bases). The germline V and J ends were trimmed by 1 base and 5 bases, with 12 bases remaining between them. From germline, CDR1 is SGHNT and CDR2 YYREEE (reference sequence). This CDR3 region has 14 residues. The entire variable domain, with the rest obtained from reference TRBV5-4 and TRBJ2-5, is as follows: ETGVTQSPTHLIKTRGQQVTLRCSSQSGHNTVSWYQQALGQGPQFIFQYYREEENGRGNFPPRFSGLQFPNYSSELNVNALELDDSALYLCASSLMVGGETQYFGPGTRLLVL.

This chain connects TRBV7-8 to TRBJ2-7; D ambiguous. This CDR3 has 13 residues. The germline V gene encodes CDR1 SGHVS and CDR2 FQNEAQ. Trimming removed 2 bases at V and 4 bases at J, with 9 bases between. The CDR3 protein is CASSLMEQYEQYF. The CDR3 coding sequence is TGTGCCAGCAGCTTAATGGAACAGTACGAGCAGTACTTC.

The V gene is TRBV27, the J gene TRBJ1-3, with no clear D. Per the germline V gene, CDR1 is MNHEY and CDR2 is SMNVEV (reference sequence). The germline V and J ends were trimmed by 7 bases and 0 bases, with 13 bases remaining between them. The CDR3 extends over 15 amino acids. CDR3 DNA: TGTGCCAGCATTCCGGACGGGAGCTCTGGAAACACCATATATTTT. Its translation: CASIPDGSSGNTIYF.

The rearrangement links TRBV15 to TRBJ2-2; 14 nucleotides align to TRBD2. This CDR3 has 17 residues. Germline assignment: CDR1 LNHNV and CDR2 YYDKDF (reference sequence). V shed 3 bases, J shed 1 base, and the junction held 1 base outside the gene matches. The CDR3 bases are TGTGCCACCAGCAGGACTAGCGGGGGGGTGAACACCGGGGAGCTGTTTTTT. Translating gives CATSRTSGGVNTGELFF.

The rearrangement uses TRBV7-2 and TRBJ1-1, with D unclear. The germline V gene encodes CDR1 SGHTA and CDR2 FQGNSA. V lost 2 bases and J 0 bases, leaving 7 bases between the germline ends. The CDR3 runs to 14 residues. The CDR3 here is CASSLSAVNTEAFF. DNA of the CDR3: TGTGCCAGCAGCTTAAGCGCGGTGAACACTGAAGCTTTCTTT.